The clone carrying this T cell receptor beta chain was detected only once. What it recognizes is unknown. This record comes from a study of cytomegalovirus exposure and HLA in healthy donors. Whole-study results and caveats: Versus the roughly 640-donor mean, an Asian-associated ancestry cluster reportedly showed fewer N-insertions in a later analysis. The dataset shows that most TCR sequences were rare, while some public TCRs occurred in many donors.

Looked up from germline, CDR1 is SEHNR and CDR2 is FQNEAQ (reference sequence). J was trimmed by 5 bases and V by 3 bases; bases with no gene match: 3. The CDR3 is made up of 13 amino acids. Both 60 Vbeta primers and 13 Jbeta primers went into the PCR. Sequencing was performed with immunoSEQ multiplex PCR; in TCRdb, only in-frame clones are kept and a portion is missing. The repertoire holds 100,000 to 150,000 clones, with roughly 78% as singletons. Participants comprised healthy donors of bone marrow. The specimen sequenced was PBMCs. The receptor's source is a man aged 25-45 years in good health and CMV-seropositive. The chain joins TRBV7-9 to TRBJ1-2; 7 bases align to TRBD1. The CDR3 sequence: CASSFTGVYGYTF. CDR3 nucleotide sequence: TGTGCCAGCAGCTTTACAGGGGTATATGGCTACACCTTC.